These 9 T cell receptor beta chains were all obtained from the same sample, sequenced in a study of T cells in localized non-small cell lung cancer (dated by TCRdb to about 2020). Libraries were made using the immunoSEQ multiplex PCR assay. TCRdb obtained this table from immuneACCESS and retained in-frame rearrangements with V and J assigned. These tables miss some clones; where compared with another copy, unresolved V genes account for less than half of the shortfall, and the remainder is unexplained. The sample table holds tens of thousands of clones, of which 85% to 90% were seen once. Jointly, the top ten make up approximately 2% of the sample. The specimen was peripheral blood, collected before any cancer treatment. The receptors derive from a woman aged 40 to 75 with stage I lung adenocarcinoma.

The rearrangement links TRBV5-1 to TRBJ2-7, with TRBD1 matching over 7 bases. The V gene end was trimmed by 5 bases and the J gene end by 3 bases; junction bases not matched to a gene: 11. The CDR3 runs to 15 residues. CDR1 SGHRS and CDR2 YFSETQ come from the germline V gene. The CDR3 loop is CASRATGEGVYEQYF. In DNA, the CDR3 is TGCGCCAGCAGAGCCACAGGGGAAGGGGTCTACGAGCAGTACTTC.

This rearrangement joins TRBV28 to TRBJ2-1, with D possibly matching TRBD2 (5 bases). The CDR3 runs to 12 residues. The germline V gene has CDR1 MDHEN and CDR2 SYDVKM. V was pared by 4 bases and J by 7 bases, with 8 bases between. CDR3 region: CASSYGENEQFF. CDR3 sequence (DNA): TGTGCCAGCAGTTACGGGGAGAATGAGCAGTTCTTC. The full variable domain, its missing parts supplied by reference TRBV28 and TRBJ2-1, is DVKVTQSSRYLVKRTGEKVFLECVQDMDHENMFWYRQDPGLGLRLIYFSYDVKMKEKGDIPEGYSVSREKKERFSLILESASTNQTSMYLCASSYGENEQFFGPGTRLTVL.

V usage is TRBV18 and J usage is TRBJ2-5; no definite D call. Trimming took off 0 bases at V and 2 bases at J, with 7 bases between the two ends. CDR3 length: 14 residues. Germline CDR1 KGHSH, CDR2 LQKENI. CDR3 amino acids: CASSPPGRQETQYF. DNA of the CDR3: TGTGCCAGCTCACCACCGGGTCGTCAAGAGACCCAGTACTTC. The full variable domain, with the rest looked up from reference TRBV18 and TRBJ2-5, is NAGVMQNPRHLVRRRGQEARLRCSPMKGHSHVYWYRQLPEEGLKFMVYLQKENIIDESGMPKERFSAEFPKEGPSILRIQQVVRGDSAAYFCASSPPGRQETQYFGPGTRLLVL.

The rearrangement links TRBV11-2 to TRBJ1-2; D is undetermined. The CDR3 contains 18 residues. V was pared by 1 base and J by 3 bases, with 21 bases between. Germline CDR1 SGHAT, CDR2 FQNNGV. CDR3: CASSLGRLGAASDYGYTF. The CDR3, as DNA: TGTGCCAGCAGCTTAGGTAGGTTAGGAGCTGCGTCTGACTATGGCTACACCTTC.

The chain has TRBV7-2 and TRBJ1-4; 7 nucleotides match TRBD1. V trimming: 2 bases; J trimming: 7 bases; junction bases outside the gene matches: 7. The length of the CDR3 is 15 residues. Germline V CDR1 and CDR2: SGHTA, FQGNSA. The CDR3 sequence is CASSLMGQKGEKLFF. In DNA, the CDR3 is TGTGCCAGCAGCTTAATGGGACAGAAGGGTGAAAAACTGTTTTTT.

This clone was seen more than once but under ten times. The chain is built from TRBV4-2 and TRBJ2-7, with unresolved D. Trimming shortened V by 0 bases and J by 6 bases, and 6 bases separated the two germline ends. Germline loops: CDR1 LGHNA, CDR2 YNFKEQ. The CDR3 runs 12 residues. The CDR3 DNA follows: TGTGCCAGCAGCCAAGATCTAGTCGAGCAGTACTTC. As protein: CASSQDLVEQYF.

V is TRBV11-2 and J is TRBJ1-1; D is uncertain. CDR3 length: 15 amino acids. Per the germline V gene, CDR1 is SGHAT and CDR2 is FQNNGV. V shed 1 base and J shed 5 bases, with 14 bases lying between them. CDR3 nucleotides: TGTGCCAGCAGCTTAGGTCCGGGCGTGGGGACTGAAGCTTTCTTT. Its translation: CASSLGPGVGTEAFF.

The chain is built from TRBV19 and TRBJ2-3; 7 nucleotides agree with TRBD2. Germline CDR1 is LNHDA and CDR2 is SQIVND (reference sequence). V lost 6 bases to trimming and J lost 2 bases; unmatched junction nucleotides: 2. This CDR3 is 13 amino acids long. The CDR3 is CASSGRTTDTQYF. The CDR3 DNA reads TGTGCCAGTAGCGGGAGGACCACAGATACGCAGTATTTT.

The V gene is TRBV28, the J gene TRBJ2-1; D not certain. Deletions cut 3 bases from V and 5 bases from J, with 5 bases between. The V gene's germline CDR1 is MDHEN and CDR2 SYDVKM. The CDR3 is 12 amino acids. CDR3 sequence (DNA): TGTGCCAGCAGTTTTGCGCACAATGAGCAGTTCTTC. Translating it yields CASSFAHNEQFF.